This T cell receptor beta chain derives from a study of beta chain features in type 1 diabetes (dated by TCRdb to the late 2010s). General notes on the study: No differences in mean age, gender distribution, total cell number or subset yield were found between patients and healthy donors. Naive and central memory subsets were obtained from all 30 or so donors, but regulatory and stem cell-like memory subsets were isolated from only 8 patients and about eight healthy donors. The study compared the TCRB repertoires of sorted circulating CD4+ T cell subsets in recently diagnosed type 1 diabetes patients with those in matched healthy donors. A total of approximately 110,000,000 sorted cells were examined across all samples, and a strong correlation was observed between cell number per subset and RNA yield. Study-wide conclusions, independent of this receptor: Only small numbers of individuals were included in the HLA sub-analyses, which left unresolved whether HLA type had any influence on TCRB rearrangement. Shorter templates might have been favored by PCR, but patient and control samples were amplified and corrected together, so both groups would have been affected equally by any skew. Type 1 diabetes patients showed a moderate but significant shortening of TCRB CDR3 length in all four CD4+ subsets. Because cDNA rather than genomic DNA was sequenced, highly expressing activated cells could have been over-represented, although no difference in activation and CD3 levels was found between groups. Naive, central memory and regulatory TCRB repertoires appeared to be more similar among patients than among healthy donors. Fewer insertions and more nucleotide deletions at VDJ recombination sites were observed in patients with type 1 diabetes, implying thymic rearrangement abnormalities.

A note on this clone: The antigen this receptor binds is unknown. Base qualities are missing; no much larger clone stands one base away.

From each donor, a single peripheral blood sample of around 120 mL on average was drawn into heparinised tubes. A BD FACSAria II and a panel including CD45RO, CCR7, CD25, CD127, CD95 and CD27 were used to sort naive, central memory, regulatory and stem cell-like memory CD4+ T cells. All sorted populations exceeded 95% purity. Right away, PBMCs were isolated by Lymphoprep density gradient centrifugation and were stained directly, with no culture step. So that batch effects would be minimized, each experiment stained and sorted samples in pairs, pairing one healthy donor with one patient. All of the isolated RNA was reverse transcribed with the High Capacity cDNA Reverse Transcription Kit, so expressed TCRB transcripts were sequenced. Naive, central memory and regulatory T cell samples underwent deep immunoSEQ sequencing, averaging approximately 3.5 million total reads per sample. Sorted cells were lysed in RLT buffer, and RNA was extracted using DNase-treated RNeasy Micro or Mini kits according to cell number. Each cell subset was processed separately to prevent cross-contamination, with patient and healthy donor samples processed together. TCRB sequences were amplified from cDNA with the immunoSEQ multiplex PCR, producing 87-bp fragments spanning the CDR3 region. The amplicons were sequenced using the Illumina HiSeq platform. In the source study's methods: Synthetic template baselines were used to correct PCR bias computationally, reads within Hamming distance 2 were collapsed, and singletons that could not be merged were discarded. Reads were aligned against IMGT so that V, D and J genes, CDR3 length and insertions or deletions at six rearrangement sites could be assigned. Within each subset, clonotype counts were normalized to the number of sorted cells before true diversity and Gini coefficients were calculated with the tcR R package. Repertoire sharing was quantified using the overlap coefficient calculated on TCRB nucleotide sequences. As a proxy for the pre-selection repertoire, out-of-frame TCRB sequences from naive cells were analyzed. TCRdb holds this immuneACCESS table with in-frame rearrangements only. Some clones are missing; in checked studies, unresolved V genes explain under half, and the rest has no known cause. The DNA was the basis for D and trimming; V, J and clone size are from that table. The sample contains 640,000 or so clones, around an eighth of them found a single time. In total, the top ten clones hold less than 0.025% of the sample.

This sequence originates from a man younger than 35 with type 1 diabetes. Sequencing was carried out using naive CD4+ T cells from blood. Explained via the paper, the cell subset or site label denotes: true naive CD4+ T cells.

The sequence in DNA is TGTGCCAGCAGTCGACAGGGGAATAGCAATCAGCCCCAGCATTTT. It is translated as CASSRQGNSNQPQHF. The V and J genes are TRBV6-5 and TRBJ1-5; a stretch of 8 junction bases matches TRBD1. V is trimmed back by 5 bases and J by 0 bases, and the junction contains 3 bases that no gene match accounts for. CDR1 and CDR2, looked up from the germline V gene, are MNHEY and SVGAGI. The CDR3 goes from the cysteine to the phenylalanine over 15 residues. The sequence is cut down to CDR3 DNA, 45 bases in frame from base 1.